These T cell receptor beta chains were read from a single sample in a study of a mutant IDH1 vaccine in newly diagnosed glioma. These TCRs' antigens remain unknown. Clones were read by immunoSEQ multiplex PCR, and TCRdb kept only the in-frame ones, dropping some. The sample includes more than 25,000 clones, roughly three quarters of them seen just once. Sequenced material: PBMCs, taken from a glioma patient whose treatment included an IDH1 peptide vaccine. The receptors were sampled from a woman in her thirties with glioma. Some clones in this sample may be carry-over from other donors' samples. CDR3s include the opening cysteine and the closing phenylalanine or tryptophan. Each record gives: clone size, D gene, V gene, J gene, CDR3 DNA, CDR3 protein. D genes are given only for firm matches. The listing skips clone size in some rows; elsewhere it reads once, few, many or a size class.

>once|-|TRBV6-1|TRBJ2-7
TGTGCCAGCAGCCTATTGGCTGACTACGAGCAGTACTTC
CASSLLADYEQYF
>-|TRBD1|TRBV27|TRBJ2-7
TGTGCCAGCAGCCTCTTGGGACAGGGGTCCTACGAGCAGTACTTC
CASSLLGQGSYEQYF
>few|TRBD1|TRBV7-9|TRBJ1-1
TGTGCCAGCAGCCGGACAGGGATAAGCACTGAAGCTTTCTTT
CASSRTGISTEAFF
>few|-|TRBV9|TRBJ1-1
TGTGCCAGCAGGATGGGAACAGGGAACACTGAAGCTTTCTTT
CASRMGTGNTEAFF
>-|-|TRBV6-1|TRBJ1-2
TGTGCCAGCAGTGAAACCGGCAACTATGGCTACACCTTC
CASSETGNYGYTF
>-|TRBD1|TRBV2|TRBJ2-1
TGTGCCAGCAGTGAGCAGGGACAGTCAAACAATGAGCAGTTCTTC
CASSEQGQSNNEQFF
>-|-|TRBV19|TRBJ1-5
TGTGCCAGCCAAAGGACATTGGGGAGGGGCAATCAGCCCCAGCATTTT
CASQRTLGRGNQPQHF
>few|TRBD1|TRBV10-3|TRBJ1-4
TGTGCCACACAGGGGGATAATGAAAAACTGTTTTTT
CATQGDNEKLFF
>-|TRBD1|TRBV7-2|TRBJ1-5
TGTGCCAGCGGGTCAGGGGGTCGGGGAAATCAGCCCCAGCATTTT
CASGSGGRGNQPQHF
>once|TRBD1|TRBV6-5|TRBJ2-1
TGTGCCAGCAGTTACTTTATAGGGACAGGGTCTACTGAGCAGTTCTTC
CASSYFIGTGSTEQFF
>medium-sized|-|TRBV4-1|TRBJ1-1
TGCGCCAGCAGCCGAGAGTCCGGACTCCTGAACACTGAAGCTTTCTTT
CASSRESGLLNTEAFF
>-|-|TRBV30|TRBJ2-7
TGTGCCTGGAGTCTACAGGGCCTGGGATACGAGCAGTACTTC
CAWSLQGLGYEQYF
>-|TRBD2|TRBV6-6|TRBJ2-1
TGTGCCAGCAATAGCGGGAGGGCCGTTGGGGATGAGCAGTTCTTC
CASNSGRAVGDEQFF
>once|-|TRBV6-6|TRBJ2-1
TGTGCCAGCAGTTACTCGTTTAAAGAGGATGAGCAGTTCTTC
CASSYSFKEDEQFF
>-|TRBD2|TRBV7-2|TRBJ2-3
TGTGCCAGCAGCTTAGGGCGACTAGCGGGACGGCCTAGCACAGATACGCAGTATTTT
CASSLGRLAGRPSTDTQYF
>once|-|TRBV25-1|TRBJ1-2
TGTGCCAGCAGTGAGTCCCGGGACCGATTTAACTATGGCTACACCTTC
CASSESRDRFNYGYTF
>-|-|TRBV6-5|TRBJ1-2
TGTGCCAGCAGTTACGGGGACGAGGGGTTCGGCTACACCTTC
CASSYGDEGFGYTF
>few|-|TRBV6-5|TRBJ2-7
TGTGCCAGCAGTTACTCGAATAGCGGAACCTACGAGCAGTACTTC
CASSYSNSGTYEQYF
>-|TRBD1|TRBV11-2|TRBJ1-1
TGTGCCAGCAGTCCGCTGACAGGGGGTGGGAGGACTGAAGCTTTCTTT
CASSPLTGGGRTEAFF
>-|TRBD1|TRBV4-2|TRBJ1-1
TGTGCCAGCAGCCAAGAGCAGGGGGAGTACGCTTTCTTT
CASSQEQGEYAFF
>-|TRBD1|TRBV18|TRBJ2-7
TGTGCCAGCTCACCACGACAGGGGGTCAGGGAGCAGTACTTC
CASSPRQGVREQYF
>few|-|TRBV7-9|TRBJ1-1
TGTGCCAGCAGCTCACAGAAGGGGAACACTGAAGCTTTCTTT
CASSSQKGNTEAFF
>-|TRBD1|TRBV6-1|TRBJ1-5
TGTGCCAGCAGGGACAGGGGAAATCAGCCCCAGCATTTT
CASRDRGNQPQHF
>-|-|TRBV2|TRBJ1-1
TGTGCCAGCACCGGGACGGTGAACACTGAAGCTTTCTTT
CASTGTVNTEAFF
>-|-|TRBV6-5|TRBJ2-2
TGTGCCAGCAGTTTGACGGTGAACACCGGGGAGCTGTTTTTT
CASSLTVNTGELFF
>-|-|TRBV30|TRBJ1-1
TGTGCCTGGAGTGTACCCCTCCATGTTTGGGGGAACACTGAAGCTTTCTTT
CAWSVPLHVWGNTEAFF
>-|-|TRBV4-1|TRBJ2-5
TGCGCCAGCAGCCAAGATCGAGGGGGAGCTCAACAAGGGACCCAGTACTTC
CASSQDRGGAQQGTQYF
>-|TRBD1|TRBV6-5|TRBJ1-2
TGTGCCAGCAGCCGACAGGGAGACTATGGCTACACCTTC
CASSRQGDYGYTF
>-|-|TRBV27|TRBJ2-2
TGTGCCAGCAGTCCTCAACAGGGAGAGACGAACACCGGGGAGCTGTTTTTT
CASSPQQGETNTGELFF